This T cell receptor beta chain emerged from a study of vaccination and CD4 T cells after COVID-19. The wider study: As a positive control, some control cultures were given a CEFX pool, while others were given an HIV-1 Nef pool or no peptide.

By its share, this clonotype is medium-sized. What it recognizes is unknown. The CDR3 consists of 13 residues. V lost 3 bases, J lost 10 bases, and 15 bases lay in between. CDR1 is MNHEY and CDR2 is SMNVEV in the germline V gene (reference sequence). Cultured CD4+ T cells had their DNA profiled by the Oncomine TCR Beta short-read assay. Each CDR3 protein is one row after TCRdb ran MiXCR on the PCR reads. This table holds more than 7,500 distinct CDR3 sequences, more than 20% found once. Study-wide findings and caveats: Median numbers of SARS-CoV-2-reactive clonotypes increased from approximately 21 to 40 (not a significant change).

The treatment: approximately nine-day PBMC culture with coronavirus spike peptide pools or control peptides (ViraFEST assay). Sequencing was carried out using cultured CD4+ T cells from blood. This TCR was recovered from a human donor with COVID-19. The chain uses TRBV27 and TRBJ1-2; D may be TRBD1 (6 bases). The CDR3 DNA is TGTGCCAGCAGTTTCCCCGGGACATGGGTCTACACCTTC. Amino acid sequence: CASSFPGTWVYTF.